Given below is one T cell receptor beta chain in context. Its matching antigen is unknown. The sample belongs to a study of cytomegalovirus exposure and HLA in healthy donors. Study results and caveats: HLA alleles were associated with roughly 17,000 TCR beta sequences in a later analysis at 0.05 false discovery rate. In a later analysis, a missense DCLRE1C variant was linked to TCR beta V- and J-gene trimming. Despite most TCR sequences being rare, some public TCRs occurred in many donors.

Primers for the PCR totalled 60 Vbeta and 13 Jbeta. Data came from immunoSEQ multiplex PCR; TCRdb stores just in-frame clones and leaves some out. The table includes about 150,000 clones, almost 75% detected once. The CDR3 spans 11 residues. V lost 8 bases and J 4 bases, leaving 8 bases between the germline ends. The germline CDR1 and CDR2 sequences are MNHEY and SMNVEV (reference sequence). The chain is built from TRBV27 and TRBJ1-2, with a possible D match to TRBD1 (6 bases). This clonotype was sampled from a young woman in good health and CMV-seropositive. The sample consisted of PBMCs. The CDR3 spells CASAGVYGYTF. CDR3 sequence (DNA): TGTGCCAGCGCAGGGGTCTATGGCTACACCTTC.